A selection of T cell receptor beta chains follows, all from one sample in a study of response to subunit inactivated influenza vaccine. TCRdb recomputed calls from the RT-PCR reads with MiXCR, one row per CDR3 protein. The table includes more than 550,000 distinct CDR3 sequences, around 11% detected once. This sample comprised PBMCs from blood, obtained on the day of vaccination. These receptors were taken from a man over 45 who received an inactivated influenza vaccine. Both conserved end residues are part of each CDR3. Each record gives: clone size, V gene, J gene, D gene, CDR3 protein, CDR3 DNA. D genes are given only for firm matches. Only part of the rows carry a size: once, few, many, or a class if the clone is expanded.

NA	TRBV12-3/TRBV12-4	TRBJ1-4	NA	CASSLGRGSTNEKLFF	TGTGCCAGCAGTTTGGGGCGGGGATCGACTAATGAAAAACTGTTTTTT
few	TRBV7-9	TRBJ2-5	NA	CASSLDTFQETQYF	TGTGCCAGCAGCTTAGACACCTTCCAAGAGACCCAGTACTTC
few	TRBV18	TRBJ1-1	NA	CASSPPGYPNTEAFF	TGTGCCAGCTCACCACCTGGCTACCCGAACACTGAAGCTTTCTTT
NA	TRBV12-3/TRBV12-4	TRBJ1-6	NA	CASSLDGGSYNSPLHF	TGTGCCAGCAGTTTGGATGGAGGTTCCTATAATTCACCCCTCCACTTT
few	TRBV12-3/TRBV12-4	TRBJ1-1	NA	CASSFSGTLNTEAFF	TGTGCCAGCAGTTTTTCCGGGACGTTGAACACTGAAGCTTTCTTT
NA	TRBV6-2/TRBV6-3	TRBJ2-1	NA	CASSYSISGEQFF	TGTGCCAGCAGTTACTCGATATCGGGGGAGCAGTTCTTC
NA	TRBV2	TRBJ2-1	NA	CASSEDPSSYNVQFF	TGTGCCAGCAGTGAAGACCCTAGCTCCTACAATGTGCAGTTCTTC
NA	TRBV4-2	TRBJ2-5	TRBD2	CASSQTGTSGGTQETQYF	TGTGCCAGCAGCCAAACCGGGACTAGCGGGGGCACCCAAGAGACCCAGTACTTC
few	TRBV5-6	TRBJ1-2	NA	CASSSWAHYGYTF	TGTGCCAGCAGCTCATGGGCGCACTATGGCTACACCTTC
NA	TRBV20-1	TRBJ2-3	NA	CSARDRFSDTQYF	TGCAGTGCTAGAGATCGGTTTTCAGATACGCAGTATTTT
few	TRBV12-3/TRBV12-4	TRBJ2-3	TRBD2	CASTSWGGSADTQYF	TGTGCCAGCACCTCATGGGGCGGGAGCGCAGATACGCAGTATTTT
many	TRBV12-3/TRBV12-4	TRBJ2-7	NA	CASSRGSHEQYF	TGTGCCAGCAGCCGAGGGTCCCACGAGCAGTACTTC
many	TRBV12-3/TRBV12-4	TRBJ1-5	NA	CASSATNQPQHF	TGTGCCAGCAGTGCGACTAATCAGCCCCAGCATTTT
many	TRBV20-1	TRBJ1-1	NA	CSARDGQKSLF	TGCAGTGCTAGAGATGGACAAAAGAGTCTCTTT
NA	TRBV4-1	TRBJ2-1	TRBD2	CASSKLAGITSYNEQFF	TGCGCCAGCAGCAAACTAGCGGGCATTACCTCCTACAATGAGCAGTTCTTC
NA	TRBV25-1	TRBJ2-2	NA	CASSEEGRTGELFF	TGTGCCAGCAGTGAGGAGGGAAGGACCGGGGAGCTGTTTTTT
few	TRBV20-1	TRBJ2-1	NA	CSASQSVNEQFF	TGCAGTGCTAGTCAGAGCGTCAATGAGCAGTTCTTC
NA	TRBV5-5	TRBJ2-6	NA	CASSAGSGGANVLTF	TGTGCCAGCAGCGCAGGGTCGGGTGGGGCCAACGTCCTGACTTTC
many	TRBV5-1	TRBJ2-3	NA	CASSLDGTDTQYF	TGCGCCAGCAGCTTGGACGGCACAGATACGCAGTATTTT
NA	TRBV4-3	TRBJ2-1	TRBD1	CASSQGTGRGNEQFF	TGCGCCAGCAGCCAAGGGACAGGGCGGGGTAATGAGCAGTTCTTC
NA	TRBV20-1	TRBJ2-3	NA	CSASPGSQGIDTQYF	TGCAGTGCTTCCCCGGGATCCCAGGGAATAGATACGCAGTATTTT
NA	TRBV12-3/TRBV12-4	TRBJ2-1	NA	CASSFSTISYNEQFF	TGTGCCAGCAGTTTTTCCACTATCTCCTACAATGAGCAGTTCTTC
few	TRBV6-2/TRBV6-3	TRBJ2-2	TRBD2	CASNGLAGTGELFF	TGTGCCAGCAACGGACTAGCGGGGACCGGGGAGCTGTTTTTT
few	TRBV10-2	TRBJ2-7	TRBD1	CASRGAGGALDLRGFSYEQYF	TGCGCCAGCAGGGGGGCAGGGGGCGCGTTGGATTTACGGGGCTTTTCCTACGAGCAGTACTTC
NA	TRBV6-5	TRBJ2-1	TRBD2	CASSYSSLAGEYEQFF	TGTGCCAGCAGTTACTCGTCCCTAGCGGGAGAATATGAGCAGTTCTTC
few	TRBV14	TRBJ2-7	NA	CASSQVRGEQYF	TGTGCCAGCAGCCAAGTCAGGGGCGAGCAGTACTTC
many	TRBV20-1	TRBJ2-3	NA	CSARRWDPDLDTQYF	TGCAGTGCTAGACGGTGGGATCCAGACTTAGATACGCAGTATTTT
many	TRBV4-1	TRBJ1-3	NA	CASSLDSNSGNTIYF	TGCGCCAGCAGCCTGGACAGTAACTCTGGAAACACCATATATTTT
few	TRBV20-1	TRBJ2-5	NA	CSAISLKRPGKGTQYF	TGCAGTGCTATTTCTTTAAAACGGCCAGGCAAGGGGACCCAGTACTTC
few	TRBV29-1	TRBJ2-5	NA	CSVIGTETQYF	TGCAGCGTAATAGGGACAGAGACCCAGTACTTC
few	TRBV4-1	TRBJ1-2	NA	CASSQMTGKANYGYTF	TGCGCCAGCAGCCAAATGACAGGCAAAGCTAACTATGGCTACACCTTC